Following are 23 T cell receptor beta chains from one sample sequenced in a study of blood T cell repertoires in COVID-19 (dated by TCRdb to 2018 to 2020). Library generation was performed with the immunoSEQ multiplex PCR assay. This immuneACCESS table, as held by TCRdb, lists in-frame sequences with V and J called but not all clones. Of the missing ones, under half trace to an unresolved V gene in checked studies; the others have no known cause. This sample holds 100,000 to 150,000 clones; over 65% were observed only once. The ten largest clones represent roughly 0.86% of the sample. Sequencing was done on a sample of peripheral blood. These receptors all come from a human donor with acute or convalescent COVID-19. The donor label of this sample is uncertain.

The genes are TRBV27 and TRBJ1-6; D is uncertain. V gave up 0 bases and J gave up 4 bases, with 7 bases separating them. Germline V gene lookup returns CDR1 MNHEY and CDR2 SMNVEV (reference sequence). The CDR3 loop spans 15 amino acids. The CDR3 region has the DNA TGTGCCAGCAGTTTATCCTCAGGTTATAATTCACCCCTCCACTTT. This codes for CASSLSSGYNSPLHF.

This rearrangement joins TRBV27 to TRBJ1-1, with D tentatively TRBD1 (5 bases). V shed 8 bases and J shed 4 bases, with 14 bases lying between them. The CDR3 extends over 13 amino acids. Germline-derived CDR1 and CDR2 are MNHEY and SMNVEV (reference sequence). CDR3 residues: CASSGLGSTEAFF. The CDR3 DNA is TGTGCCAGCTCGGGACTGGGAAGCACTGAAGCTTTCTTT.

The chain combines TRBV30 with TRBJ1-4; 9 nucleotides match TRBD1. V dropped 5 bases and J dropped 10; count of bases not matched to a gene: 11. The CDR3 contains 14 residues. Per the germline V gene, CDR1 is GTSNPN and CDR2 is SVGIG (reference sequence). The CDR3: CAWDRTGERRKLFF. In nucleotides, the CDR3 is TGTGCCTGGGACAGGACAGGGGAGAGGCGAAAACTGTTTTTT.

This rearrangement joins TRBV7-2 to TRBJ2-5; 7 bases align to TRBD1. Germline V gene lookup returns CDR1 SGHTA and CDR2 FQGNSA. The CDR3 loop spans 13 amino acids. The ends lost 5 bases at V and 4 bases at J; junction bases unmatched: 4. The CDR3 nucleotides read TGTGCCAGCAGCGCCGACAGGGTAGAGACCCAGTACTTC. Translation gives CASSADRVETQYF.

A few counts support this clone. The chain recombines TRBV19 with TRBJ2-5; 10 nucleotides agree with TRBD2. This CDR3 spans 14 amino acids. V dropped 6 bases and J dropped 4; count of bases not matched to a gene: 5. The germline gives CDR1 LNHDA, CDR2 SQIVND (reference sequence). CDR3 sequence (DNA): TGTGCCAGTAGGGCTAGCGGGGGCGGAGAGACCCAGTACTTC. Translating it yields CASRASGGGETQYF.

Only one count was recorded for this clone. The gene calls are TRBV20-1 and TRBJ1-4, with D unresolved. The CDR3 spans 13 residues. The V end lost 3 bases, the J end lost 4 bases, and 9 bases lay between the germline ends. CDR1 is DFQATT and CDR2 is SNEGSKA in the germline V gene (reference sequence). CDR3 DNA sequence: TGCAGTGCTAGTGGGCAGTTTAATGAAAAACTGTTTTTT. Its protein product is CSASGQFNEKLFF.

In its sample, this clone was seen many times. The chain uses TRBV18 and TRBJ2-7; 8 positions match TRBD1. Germline lookup yields CDR1 KGHSH and CDR2 LQKENI. The CDR3 runs 14 residues. With V trimmed by 2 bases and J by 3 bases, 3 bases remained unmatched. The CDR3 DNA reads TGTGCCAGCTCACCAGAAACAGGGGGCTACGAGCAGTACTTC. Translation gives CASSPETGGYEQYF.

The CDR3 sequence: CASSLAPRSNSPLHF. For the CDR3, the DNA is TGCGCCAGCAGCTTGGCTCCTCGGTCCAATTCACCCCTCCACTTT. The chain joins TRBV5-1 to TRBJ1-6, with D hard to call. Germline V gene lookup returns CDR1 SGHRS and CDR2 YFSETQ. The CDR3 is 15 residues long. V was pared by 0 bases and J by 7 bases, with 11 bases between.

The CDR3 region is CASSSGVSYNEQFF. CDR3 nucleotide sequence: TGTGCCAGCAGCTCCGGGGTCTCCTACAATGAGCAGTTCTTC. The chain joins TRBV13 to TRBJ2-1; tentatively, D is TRBD2 (5 bases). Germline assignment: CDR1 PRHDT and CDR2 FYEKMQ (reference sequence). CDR3 length: 14 residues. The ends were cut back, 4 bases at V and 0 bases at J, with 7 bases in the middle.

In this sample, this clone turned up a few times. The genes are TRBV30 and TRBJ1-6, with a possible D match to TRBD1 (5 bases). Trimming took 5 bases from V and 8 from J, leaving 13 bases between them. CDR1 is GTSNPN and CDR2 is SVGIG in the germline V gene (reference sequence). The CDR3 extends over 13 amino acids. CDR3 nucleotide sequence: TGTGCCTGGTCGGGGGAGAGGTATTCACCCCTCCACTTT. It yields the protein CAWSGERYSPLHF.

The CDR3 protein is CASSLGQGVLEQYF. DNA of the CDR3: TGTGCCAGCAGTTTAGGACAGGGGGTCCTCGAGCAGTACTTC. The V and J genes are TRBV27 and TRBJ2-7, with 10 bases lining up with TRBD1. The CDR3 runs to 14 residues. In germline, CDR1 is MNHEY, CDR2 SMNVEV (reference sequence). J was trimmed by 6 bases and V by 2 bases; bases with no gene match: 4.

The chain combines TRBV6-6 with TRBJ1-2; a possible D gene is TRBD1 (5 bases). CDR1 and CDR2 from the germline V gene are MNHNY and SVGAGI (reference sequence). The CDR3 length is 12 residues. V was shortened by 4 bases and J by 4 bases, with 7 bases between the two germline ends. The CDR3 here is CASSLDSYGYTF. The CDR3 region has the DNA TGTGCCAGCAGTTTAGACAGCTATGGCTACACCTTC.

The chain is built from TRBV7-2 and TRBJ2-3, with 9 bases identical to TRBD2. V dropped 1 base and J dropped 5; count of bases not matched to a gene: 4. The CDR3 has 15 amino acids. Germline lookup yields CDR1 SGHTA and CDR2 FQGNSA. Here the CDR3 DNA reads TGTGCCAGCAGCTTAGGAGCGGGGGGACGAGATACGCAGTATTTT. It codes for CASSLGAGGRDTQYF.

The chain couples TRBV29-1 to TRBJ1-4, with D perhaps TRBD1 (5 bases). Germline V gene data show CDR1 as SQVTM and CDR2 as ANQGSEA. The CDR3 has 12 residues. V lost 7 bases and J lost 4, with 10 bases in between. The CDR3 loop reads CSAGHDNEKLFF. CDR3 bases: TGCAGCGCAGGACACGATAATGAAAAACTGTTTTTT.

This clone came up once. This chain connects TRBV30 to TRBJ1-5; D unresolved. The germline V gene has CDR1 GTSNPN and CDR2 SVGIG (reference sequence). The CDR3 is 15 residues long. The V end lost 2 bases, the J end lost 1 base, and 12 bases lay between the germline ends. In nucleotides, the CDR3 is TGTGCCTGGAGTCCAACGTCCGGGAGCAATCAGCCCCAGCATTTT. Translating gives CAWSPTSGSNQPQHF.

The genes are TRBV2 and TRBJ2-4; D might be TRBD1 (5 bases). V gave up 4 bases and J gave up 6 bases, with 13 bases separating them. Germline V gene data show CDR1 as SNHLY and CDR2 as FYNNEI. The CDR3 consists of 14 residues. The CDR3 nucleotides read TGTGCCAGCAGTGGGTTAGGGGATATAAACATTCAGTACTTC. Amino acids: CASSGLGDINIQYF.

The chain employs TRBV18 and TRBJ1-2, with D unclear. This CDR3 contains 16 residues. V lost 3 bases and J 4 bases, leaving 18 bases between the germline ends. Germline CDR1 KGHSH, CDR2 LQKENI. The CDR3 bases are TGTGCCAGCTCACCCAGTTCGGGGTTGTGGGGCTATGGCTACACCTTC. This sequence encodes CASSPSSGLWGYGYTF.

The V and J genes are TRBV29-1 and TRBJ1-6; possibly TRBD1 for D (6 bases). The CDR3 is 14 residues long. Per the germline V gene, CDR1 is SQVTM and CDR2 is ANQGSEA. V lost 8 bases to trimming and J lost 5 bases, with 16 bases between them. The CDR3 spells CSRLVGHDNSPLHF. The CDR3 bases are TGCAGCCGCCTGGTGGGACACGATAATTCACCCCTCCACTTT.

The J gene is TRBJ1-2, the V gene TRBV25-1; a possible D gene is TRBD1 (6 bases). Germline assignment: CDR1 MGHDK and CDR2 SYGVNS. With 2 bases removed from V and 5 bases from J, the gap between germline ends came to 12 bases. The CDR3 runs 14 residues. In DNA, the CDR3 is TGTGCCAGCAGTGAAGCCGGCAGGGGATATGGCTACACCTTC. Encoded protein: CASSEAGRGYGYTF.

This clone was counted many times. This chain joins TRBV6-4 and TRBJ2-1; tentative D call: TRBD2 (5 bases). The CDR3 runs 15 residues. Germline V gene sequence: CDR1 MRHNA, CDR2 SNTAGT. V was pared by 3 bases and J by 0 bases, with 9 bases between. The CDR3 spells CASSEHGDSYNEQFF. CDR3 in DNA: TGTGCCAGCAGTGAGCACGGGGACTCCTACAATGAGCAGTTCTTC.

The gene calls are TRBV18 and TRBJ2-2; no clear D. V lost 4 bases to trimming and J lost 0 bases, with 3 bases between them. This CDR3 has 13 amino acids. Germline CDR1 and CDR2: KGHSH and LQKENI. CDR3 in amino acids: CASSLTNTGELFF. The DNA for the CDR3 is TGTGCCAGCTCACTAACGAACACCGGGGAGCTGTTTTTT.

This sequence joins TRBV24-1 and TRBJ1-5; TRBD1 might be the D (6 bases). The CDR3 covers 17 residues. Germline CDR1 is KGHDR and CDR2 is SFDVKD. V lost 4 bases and J 0 bases, leaving 15 bases between the germline ends. The CDR3 coding sequence is TGTGCCACCAGTGACTCCCAGGACAGTCCTAGCAATCAGCCCCAGCATTTT. It specifies CATSDSQDSPSNQPQHF.

The genes are TRBV5-6 and TRBJ2-1; the match to TRBD2 covers 12 bases. The CDR3 sequence is 17 residues long. J gave up 8 bases and V 3 bases, and 12 bases lay outside the gene matches. CDR1 and CDR2 (germline): SGHDT, YYEEEE. The CDR3 nucleotides read TGTGCCAGCAGCTCCCGTGCTAGCGGGGGGGCGAGGTATGAGCAGTTCTTC. Protein: CASSSRASGGARYEQFF.